The next 13 T cell receptor beta chains were all read from a single sample in a study of shared clonotypes between healthy human individuals. The repertoire was sequenced with immunoSEQ multiplex PCR; TCRdb's copy has only in-frame clones and lacks some. The table lists 2 million to 3 million clones, 93% of them singletons. Sequenced sample: naive CD4+ T cells from PBMCs. Subset: CD45RA+ positively selected. The origin of the receptors is a man between 18 and 35 years old in good health. Some clones in this sample may be carry-over from other donors' samples.

As regards this clone: In the same sample, other DNA sequences code for this CDR3. The rearrangement joins TRBV7-3 to TRBJ2-6, with no clear D. V was trimmed by 5 bases and J by 0 bases, leaving 8 bases between them. The CDR3 extends over 15 amino acids. CDR1 SGHTA and CDR2 FQGTGA come from the germline V gene. The CDR3 protein is CASSLSHSGANVLTF. The CDR3 bases are TGTGCCAGCAGCCTGAGTCACTCTGGGGCCAACGTCCTGACTTTC.

The J gene is TRBJ2-1, the V gene TRBV30; TRBD2 matches 8 bases. Germline V CDR1 and CDR2: GTSNPN, SVGIG (reference sequence). Losses at the gene ends were 5 bases for V and 4 bases for J; bases not matched to a gene: 10. The CDR3 has 15 residues. CDR3: CAWAPGLGRYNEQFF. The CDR3 nucleotides are TGTGCCTGGGCCCCGGGACTAGGAAGGTACAATGAGCAGTTCTTC.

This chain links TRBV7-9 with TRBJ2-1; 7 bases fit TRBD2. This CDR3 has 16 amino acids. V lost 1 base and J lost 5; bases outside the gene matches: 8. CDR1 SEHNR and CDR2 FQNEAQ come from the germline V gene (reference sequence). For the CDR3, the DNA is TGTGCCAGCAGCTTAGGGGCGGGAGATCCCAACAATGAGCAGTTCTTC. This codes for CASSLGAGDPNNEQFF.

Regarding this clone: This may be a read error: a much more frequent sequence differs by one nucleotide. This sample includes further DNA sequences coding for the same CDR3. V gene TRBV5-1 combines with J gene TRBJ1-1; D call uncertain. The CDR3 contains 11 residues. The germline CDR1 and CDR2 sequences are SGHRS and YFSETQ. Trimming left V 4 bases short and J 0 bases short, with 1 base between. CDR3: CASSMNTEAFF. CDR3 bases: TGCGCCAGCAGCATGAACACTGAAGCTTTCTTT.

The chain uses TRBV28 and TRBJ2-1; D might be TRBD1 or TRBD2, each matching 7 bases. V dropped 4 bases and J dropped 7 bases, with 17 bases sitting between them. The CDR3 loop spans 15 amino acids. CDR1 MDHEN and CDR2 SYDVKM come from the germline V gene. The CDR3 DNA follows: TGTGCCAGCAGTTCAGGGGGAGGGCCTCGGAATGAGCAGTTCTTC. Encoded protein: CASSSGGGPRNEQFF.

V and J are TRBV6-5 and TRBJ1-1; 7 positions agree with TRBD1. The CDR3 spans 13 residues. Germline CDR1 reads MNHEY; CDR2 reads SVGAGI. V trimming: 7 bases; J trimming: 5 bases; junction bases outside the gene matches: 7. In nucleotides, the CDR3 is TGTGCCAGCAATACGAGGGGGCGGACTGAAGCTTTCTTT. It specifies CASNTRGRTEAFF.

In its sample, this clone was seen once. The V call is TRBV4-2, the J call TRBJ2-5; either TRBD1 or TRBD2 may supply D (8 bases each). Gene TRBJ2-7 matches the end of the DNA better, so the J call may be wrong. Per the germline V gene, CDR1 is LGHNA and CDR2 is YNFKEQ. This CDR3 has 15 residues. The CDR3 loop is CASSQVAGQVHEQYF. For the CDR3, the DNA is TGTGCCAGCAGCCAAGTAGCGGGACAGGTCCACGAGCAGTACTTC.

V gene TRBV15 combines with J gene TRBJ2-1; TRBD2 is a possible D gene (6 bases). The CDR3 is 17 amino acids. The V end was cut by 0 bases, the J end by 6 bases, with 18 bases between. CDR1 is LNHNV and CDR2 is YYDKDF in the germline V gene (reference sequence). The CDR3 spells CATSRDLYSGGVNEQFF. The DNA of the CDR3 is TGTGCCACCAGCAGAGATTTGTATTCCGGCGGGGTCAATGAGCAGTTCTTC.

On this clone: An end of the junction does not agree with germline; a read error may underlie this. The chain uses TRBV6-5 and TRBJ1-1; 10 nucleotides agree with TRBD1. The CDR3 has 14 residues. Germline CDR1 reads MNHEY; CDR2 reads SVGAGI. This chain's CDR3 is CASSDRGRNAEAFF. The DNA of the CDR3 is TGTGCCAGCAGCGACAGGGGGCGGAACGCTGAAGCTTTCTTT.

V gene TRBV5-1 combines with J gene TRBJ2-5; the match to TRBD2 covers 8 bases. The trim removed 1 base at V and 2 bases at J, leaving 4 bases unmatched. The germline V gene encodes CDR1 SGHRS and CDR2 YFSETQ. This CDR3 spans 15 amino acids. CDR3 loop: CASSLMVAGQETQYF. DNA of the CDR3: TGCGCCAGCAGCTTGATGGTAGCGGGGCAAGAGACCCAGTACTTC.

This clone was recorded a few times. This chain uses TRBV7-9 with TRBJ1-1; 11 nucleotides match TRBD1. CDR3 size: 16 residues. Trimming at V came to 5 bases and at J to 3 bases, leaving 8 bases not matched to a gene. The germline CDR1 and CDR2 sequences are SEHNR and FQNEAQ (reference sequence). The CDR3 DNA reads as TGTGCCAGCAGCGTTAGACCGGGACAGGGGGACACTGAAGCTTTCTTT. This gives the protein CASSVRPGQGDTEAFF.

This clone occurred a few times. This chain connects TRBV7-6 to TRBJ1-1, with D possibly TRBD1 on 5 matching bases. From germline, CDR1 is SGHVS and CDR2 FNYEAQ. CDR3 length equals 14 residues. The V gene lost 5 bases and the J gene lost 1 base, with 11 bases spanning the gap. The CDR3 loop reads CASSNTGTNTEAFF. In DNA form, the CDR3 reads TGTGCCAGCAGCAACACCGGGACGAACACTGAAGCTTTCTTT. Full variable domain (missing parts from reference TRBV7-6 and TRBJ1-1): GAGVSQSPRYKVTKRGQDVALRCDPISGHVSLYWYRQALGQGPEFLTYFNYEAQQDKSGLPNDRFSAERPEGSISTLTIQRTEQRDSAMYRCASSNTGTNTEAFFGQGTRLTVV.

This clone has only a few counts. This chain links TRBV7-3 with TRBJ1-1, with TRBD1 as a possible D gene (5 bases). This CDR3 is 13 amino acids long. Trimming pared 4 bases from V and 7 bases from J, leaving 13 bases between. Germline V gives CDR1 SGHTA, CDR2 FQGTGA. The CDR3 is CASSSERGNEAFF. CDR3 coding DNA: TGTGCCAGCAGCTCAGAAAGGGGAAATGAAGCTTTCTTT.